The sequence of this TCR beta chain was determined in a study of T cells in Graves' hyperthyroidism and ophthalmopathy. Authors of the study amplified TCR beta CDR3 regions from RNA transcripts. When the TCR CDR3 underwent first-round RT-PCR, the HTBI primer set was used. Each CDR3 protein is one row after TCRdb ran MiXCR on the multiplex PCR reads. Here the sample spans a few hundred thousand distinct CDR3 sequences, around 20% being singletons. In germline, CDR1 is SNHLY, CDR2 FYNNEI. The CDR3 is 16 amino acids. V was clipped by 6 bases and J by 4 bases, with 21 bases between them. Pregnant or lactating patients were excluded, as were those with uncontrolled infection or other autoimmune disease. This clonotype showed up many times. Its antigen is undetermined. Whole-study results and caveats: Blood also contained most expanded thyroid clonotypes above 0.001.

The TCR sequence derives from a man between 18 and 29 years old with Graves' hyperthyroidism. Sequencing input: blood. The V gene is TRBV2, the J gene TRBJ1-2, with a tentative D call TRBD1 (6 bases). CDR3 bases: TGTGCCAGCAGGACTTCGACAGGCTCAACCATCTATGGCTACACCTTC. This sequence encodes CASRTSTGSTIYGYTF.